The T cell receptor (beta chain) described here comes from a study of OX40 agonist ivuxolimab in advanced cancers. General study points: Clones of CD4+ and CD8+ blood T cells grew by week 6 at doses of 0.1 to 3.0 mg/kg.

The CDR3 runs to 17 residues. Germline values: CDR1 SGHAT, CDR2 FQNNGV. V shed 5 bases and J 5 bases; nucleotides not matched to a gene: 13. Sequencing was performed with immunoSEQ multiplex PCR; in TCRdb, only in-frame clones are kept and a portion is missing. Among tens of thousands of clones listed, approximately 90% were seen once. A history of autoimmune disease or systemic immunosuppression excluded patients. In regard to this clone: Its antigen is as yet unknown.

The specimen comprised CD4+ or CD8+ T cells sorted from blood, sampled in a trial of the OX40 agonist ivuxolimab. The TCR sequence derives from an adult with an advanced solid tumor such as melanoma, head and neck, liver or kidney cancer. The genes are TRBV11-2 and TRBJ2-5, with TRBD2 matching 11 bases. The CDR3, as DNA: TGTGCCAGCAGCCCACGGGCCTCCTCTAGCGGGAGGGAGACCCAGTACTTC. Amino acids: CASSPRASSSGRETQYF.